These 3 T cell receptor beta chains share one sample of origin, sequenced in a study of early T cells in non-severe SARS-CoV-2 infection. TCRdb redid the calling of the 5' RACE reads with MiXCR, one entry per CDR3 protein. The table records about 36,000 distinct CDR3 sequences, 3% to 4.5% of them present only once. The sequenced sample was whole blood. Receptor source: an adult who was a healthcare worker with PCR-confirmed SARS-CoV-2 infection or an uninfected control (not recorded which).

This clonotype was detected many times. V usage is TRBV7-9 and J usage is TRBJ2-7; 10 positions agree with TRBD2. Per the germline V gene, CDR1 is SEHNR and CDR2 is FQNEAQ (reference sequence). This CDR3 has 14 residues. V trimming: 4 bases; J trimming: 4 bases; junction bases outside the gene matches: 4. The CDR3: CASSSTSGTYEQYV. CDR3 DNA sequence: TGTGCCAGCAGCTCAACTAGCGGGACGTACGAGCAGTACGTC.

This clonotype came up many times. The chain carries TRBV5-6 and TRBJ2-1; D unclear. The CDR3 contains 13 residues. Looked up from germline, CDR1 is SGHDT and CDR2 is YYEEEE. V lost 1 base and J lost 5, with 7 bases in between. This chain's CDR3 is CASSLLTNNEQFF. The CDR3 bases are TGTGCCAGCAGCTTGTTGACAAACAATGAGCAGTTCTTC.

The count of this clonotype is one. This may be a read error: a much more frequent sequence differs by one nucleotide. This chain uses TRBV29-1 with TRBJ2-1, with D maybe TRBD1 (6 bases). CDR3 size: 12 residues. From germline, CDR1 is SQVTM and CDR2 ANQGSEA. With 4 bases removed from V and 12 bases from J, the gap between germline ends came to 16 bases. CDR3 sequence: CSVVRARGGQFF. CDR3 DNA: TGCAGCGTTGTTCGAGCACGAGGGGGGCAGTTCTTC.